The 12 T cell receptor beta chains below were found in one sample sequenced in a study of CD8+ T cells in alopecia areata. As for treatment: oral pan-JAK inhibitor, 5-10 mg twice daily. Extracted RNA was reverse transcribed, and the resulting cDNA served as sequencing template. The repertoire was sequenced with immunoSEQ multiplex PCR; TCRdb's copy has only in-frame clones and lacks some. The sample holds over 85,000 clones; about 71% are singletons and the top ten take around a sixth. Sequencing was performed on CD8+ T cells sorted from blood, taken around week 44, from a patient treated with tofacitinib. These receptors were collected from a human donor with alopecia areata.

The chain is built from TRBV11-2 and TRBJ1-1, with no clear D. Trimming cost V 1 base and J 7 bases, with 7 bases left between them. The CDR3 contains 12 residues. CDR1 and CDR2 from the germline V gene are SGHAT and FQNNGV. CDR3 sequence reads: CASSLGPIEAFF. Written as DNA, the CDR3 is TGTGCCAGCAGCTTAGGACCGATTGAAGCTTTCTTT.

The CDR3, as DNA: TGTGCCAGCAGCCCGGGACAGGGGGCTTACGAGCAGTACTTC. Translation gives CASSPGQGAYEQYF. The chain joins TRBV7-6 to TRBJ2-7, with TRBD1 matching 12 bases. CDR3 size: 14 residues. Germline V gene data show CDR1 as SGHVS and CDR2 as FNYEAQ. V lost 5 bases to trimming and J lost 4 bases; unmatched junction nucleotides: 3.

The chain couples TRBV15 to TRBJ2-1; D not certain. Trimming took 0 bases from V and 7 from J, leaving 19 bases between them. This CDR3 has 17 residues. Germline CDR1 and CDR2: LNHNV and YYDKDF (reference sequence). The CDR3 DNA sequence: TGTGCCACCAGCAGAGATCCCTTGGACGGGTCTGGGAATGAGCAGTTCTTC. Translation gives CATSRDPLDGSGNEQFF.

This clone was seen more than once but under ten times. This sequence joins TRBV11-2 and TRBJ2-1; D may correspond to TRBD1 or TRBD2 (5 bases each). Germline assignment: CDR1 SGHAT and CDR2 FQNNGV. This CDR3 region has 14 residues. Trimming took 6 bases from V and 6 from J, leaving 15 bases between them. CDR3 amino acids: CASSYVGDPNEQFF. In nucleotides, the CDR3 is TGTGCCAGCAGTTACGTGGGGGACCCCAATGAGCAGTTCTTC.

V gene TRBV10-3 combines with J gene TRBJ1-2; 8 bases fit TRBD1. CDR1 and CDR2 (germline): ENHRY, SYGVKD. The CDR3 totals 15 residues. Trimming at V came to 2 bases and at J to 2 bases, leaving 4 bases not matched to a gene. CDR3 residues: CAISEGTGKNYGYTF. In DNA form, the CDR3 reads TGTGCCATCAGTGAGGGGACAGGAAAGAACTATGGCTACACCTTC.

The CDR3 coding sequence is TGTGCCAGCAGCGATGGGACAGGGAGTCAGCCCCAGCATTTT. This codes for CASSDGTGSQPQHF. J is TRBJ1-5 and V is TRBV9; 9 bases match TRBD1. J gave up 6 bases and V 3 bases, and 4 bases lay outside the gene matches. This CDR3 spans 14 amino acids. CDR1 and CDR2 from the germline V gene are SGDLS and YYNGEE.

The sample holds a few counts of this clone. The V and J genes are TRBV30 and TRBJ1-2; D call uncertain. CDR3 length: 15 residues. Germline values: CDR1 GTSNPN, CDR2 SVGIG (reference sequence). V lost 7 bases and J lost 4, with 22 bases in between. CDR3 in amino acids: CASYWTTERSYGYTF. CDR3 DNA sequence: TGTGCCTCCTACTGGACGACTGAGCGATCCTATGGCTACACCTTC. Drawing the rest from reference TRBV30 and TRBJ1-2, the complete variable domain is SQTIHQWPATLVQPVGSPLSLECTVEGTSNPNLYWYRQAAGRGLQLLFYSVGIGQISSEVPQNLSASRPQDRQFILSSKKLLLSDSGFYLCASYWTTERSYGYTFGSGTRLTVV.

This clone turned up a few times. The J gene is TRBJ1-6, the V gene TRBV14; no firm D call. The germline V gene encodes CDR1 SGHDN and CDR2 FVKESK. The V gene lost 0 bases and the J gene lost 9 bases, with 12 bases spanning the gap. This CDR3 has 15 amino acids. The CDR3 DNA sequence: TGTGCCAGCAGCCAAGATGGAGGGAGAAGTTCACCCCTCCACTTT. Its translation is CASSQDGGRSSPLHF.

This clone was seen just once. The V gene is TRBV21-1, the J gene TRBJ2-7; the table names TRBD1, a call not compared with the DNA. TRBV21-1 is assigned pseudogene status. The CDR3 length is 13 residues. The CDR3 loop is CASSKRGIYEQYF. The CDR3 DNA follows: TGTGCCAGCAGCAAAAGGGGGATCTACGAGCAGTACTTC.

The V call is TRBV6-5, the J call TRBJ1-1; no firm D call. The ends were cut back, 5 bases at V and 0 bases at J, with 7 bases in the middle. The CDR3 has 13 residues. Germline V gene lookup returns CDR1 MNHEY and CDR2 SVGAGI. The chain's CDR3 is CASSDGMNTEAFF. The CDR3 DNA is TGTGCCAGCAGTGACGGGATGAACACTGAAGCTTTCTTT.

CDR3 sequence (DNA): TGTGCCAGTAGTATAGATCTATTTACTGAAGCTTTCTTT. Translated, it gives CASSIDLFTEAFF. This chain uses TRBV19 with TRBJ1-1; D uncertain. The germline V gene has CDR1 LNHDA and CDR2 SQIVND (reference sequence). V was cut by 0 bases and J by 5 bases, with 7 bases left in between. CDR3 length: 13 amino acids.

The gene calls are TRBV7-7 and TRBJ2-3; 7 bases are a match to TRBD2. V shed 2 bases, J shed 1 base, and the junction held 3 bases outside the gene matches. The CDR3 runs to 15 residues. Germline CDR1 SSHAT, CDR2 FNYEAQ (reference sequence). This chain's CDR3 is CASSLMSGGTDTQYF. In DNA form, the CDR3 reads TGTGCCAGCAGCTTAATGAGCGGGGGCACAGATACGCAGTATTTT.